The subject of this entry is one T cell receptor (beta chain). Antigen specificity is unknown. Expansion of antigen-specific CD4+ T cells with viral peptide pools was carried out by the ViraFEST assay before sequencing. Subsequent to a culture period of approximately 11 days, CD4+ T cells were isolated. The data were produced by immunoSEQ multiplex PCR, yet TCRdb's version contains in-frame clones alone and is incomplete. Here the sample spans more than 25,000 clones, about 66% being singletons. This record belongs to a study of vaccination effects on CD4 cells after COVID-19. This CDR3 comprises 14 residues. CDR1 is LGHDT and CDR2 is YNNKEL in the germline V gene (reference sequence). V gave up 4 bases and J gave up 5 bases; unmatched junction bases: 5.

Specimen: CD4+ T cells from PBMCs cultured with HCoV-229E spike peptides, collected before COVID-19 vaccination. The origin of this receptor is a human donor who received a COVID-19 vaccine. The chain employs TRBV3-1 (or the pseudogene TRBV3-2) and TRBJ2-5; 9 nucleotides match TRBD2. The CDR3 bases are TGTGCCAGCAGCCGCGGGGGGGCCCTTGAGACCCAGTACTTC. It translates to CASSRGGALETQYF.